This TCR beta chain was found in a study of T-cell memory formation after mild COVID-19. About the research overall: Largely donor-specific sequence clusters came from two donors.

Study-wide results and caveats: Confirmation of SARS-CoV-2 specificity was lacking for second-wave clones peaking day 37.

J lost 1 base, V lost 5 bases, and 7 bases had no gene match. CDR1 SGHTA and CDR2 FQGTGA come from the germline V gene. There are 16 residues in the CDR3. Concerning this clonotype itself: Its target is unknown.

cDNA libraries for TCR alpha and TCR beta, carrying sample barcodes and UMIs, came from 5'RACE with constant-segment primers. TCRdb analysed the 5' RACE reads with MiXCR anew, one entry per CDR3 protein. The table lists more than 400,000 distinct CDR3 sequences, 18% of them singletons. This receptor was taken from an adult woman who had mild COVID-19 (a few samples of this study predate the infection). Cell type and time point are not known. The sample comprised PBMCs or a T cell subset sorted from them (not recorded which). The chain combines TRBV7-3 with TRBJ2-3; the match to TRBD2 covers 9 bases. CDR3 protein: CASSLIAGVGTDTQYF. CDR3 nucleotides: TGTGCCAGCAGCCTCATAGCGGGGGTGGGCACAGATACGCAGTATTTT.